This T cell receptor (beta chain) was recorded in a study of blood T cell repertoires in COVID-19. Germline CDR1 MNHEY, CDR2 SMNVEV (reference sequence). The ends were cut back, 4 bases at V and 5 bases at J, with 15 bases in the middle. The CDR3 runs to 15 residues. Profiled with immunoSEQ multiplex PCR; TCRdb holds only in-frame clones, not every one. The table has about 98,000 clones, about 80% seen once; the top ten hold around 22%. This clone was observed a handful of times. The receptor comes from a man aged 65-85 years with acute or convalescent COVID-19. The sample was peripheral blood. The rearrangement joins TRBV27 to TRBJ1-5; the D is unclear. This chain's CDR3 is CASSYSSSLDQPQHF. As DNA, the CDR3 is TGTGCCAGCAGTTACTCATCGAGCTTGGATCAGCCCCAGCATTTT.